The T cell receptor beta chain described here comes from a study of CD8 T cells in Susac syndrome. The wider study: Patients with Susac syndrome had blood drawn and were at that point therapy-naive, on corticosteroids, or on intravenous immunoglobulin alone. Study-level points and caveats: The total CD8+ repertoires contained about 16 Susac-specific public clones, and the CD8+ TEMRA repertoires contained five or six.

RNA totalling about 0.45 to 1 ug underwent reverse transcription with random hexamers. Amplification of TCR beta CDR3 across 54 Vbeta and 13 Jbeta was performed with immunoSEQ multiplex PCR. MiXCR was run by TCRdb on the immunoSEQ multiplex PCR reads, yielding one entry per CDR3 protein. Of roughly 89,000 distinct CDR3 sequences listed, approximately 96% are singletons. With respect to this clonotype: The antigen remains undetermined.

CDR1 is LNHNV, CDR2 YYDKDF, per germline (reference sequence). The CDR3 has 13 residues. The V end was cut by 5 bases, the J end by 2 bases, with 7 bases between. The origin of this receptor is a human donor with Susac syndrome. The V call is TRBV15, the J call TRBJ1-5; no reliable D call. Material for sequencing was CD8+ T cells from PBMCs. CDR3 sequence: CATSPSGNQPQHF. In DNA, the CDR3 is TGTGCCACCAGCCCGAGTGGCAATCAGCCCCAGCATTTT.